Below are 22 T cell receptor beta chains sequenced from a single sample in a study of identical twins (TCRdb year 2016). Receptor libraries were prepared by 5' RACE. TCRdb shows the sequencer as Illumina HiSeq 2000. TCRdb's own reprocessing of the public reads used fastp at Q25 and MiXCR and kept productive beta chains. Rows with one shared CDR3 protein collapse into an entry with the most common genes and DNA. The sample yields about 700,000 distinct CDR3 sequences; around 8.3% were counted once. The ten biggest clones cover about 0.98% of the sample. This sample was shared with a second study, whose subject was yellow fever vaccine responses in identical twins.

Sequenced sample: PBMCs. These receptors were obtained from a woman younger than 35 in good health.

This clonotype was picked up many times. The chain combines TRBV11-2 with TRBJ2-1; D is perhaps TRBD1 or TRBD2 (5 bases each). CDR1 and CDR2 from the germline V gene are SGHAT and FQNNGV. There are 13 residues in the CDR3. Trimming removed 6 bases from V and 1 base from J, with 7 bases in between. As DNA, the CDR3 is TGTGCCAGCAGTTGGGGGTCCTACAATGAGCAGTTCTTC. It encodes CASSWGSYNEQFF.

This clonotype was picked up a small number of times. The chain is built from TRBV9 and TRBJ1-1; D not certain. Deletions cut 0 bases from V and 1 base from J, with 10 bases between. This CDR3 contains 15 residues. Germline V gene data show CDR1 as SGDLS and CDR2 as YYNGEE. In DNA form, the CDR3 reads TGTGCCAGCAGCGTAGGTGGTTTTCCGAACACTGAAGCTTTCTTT. Protein: CASSVGGFPNTEAFF.

A few counts support this clonotype. The chain recombines TRBV20-1 with TRBJ1-2, with TRBD1 matching over 9 bases. CDR3 length: 16 residues. Trimming removed 3 bases from V and 6 bases from J; junction bases left unmatched: 14. Germline assignment: CDR1 DFQATT and CDR2 SNEGSKA (reference sequence). The CDR3 reads CSASGALDRGIDGYTF. The CDR3 DNA reads as TGCAGTGCTAGCGGAGCCCTGGACAGGGGTATAGATGGCTACACCTTC.

V and J are TRBV2 and TRBJ1-4, with D perhaps matching TRBD1 (6 bases). The CDR3 is made up of 16 amino acids. The V end lost 6 bases, the J end lost 0 bases, and 14 bases lay between the germline ends. From germline, CDR1 is SNHLY and CDR2 FYNNEI. The DNA of the CDR3 is TGTGCCAGCAGCTTTCAGGGGTTGGCAACTAATGAAAAACTGTTTTTT. It yields the protein CASSFQGLATNEKLFF.

The J gene is TRBJ2-7, the V gene TRBV5-1; D remains unclear. CDR1 and CDR2 from the germline V gene are SGHRS and YFSETQ. This CDR3 is built from 14 residues. Trimming took 4 bases from V and 1 from J, leaving 12 bases between them. CDR3 nucleotide sequence: TGCGCCAGCAGCAATGACACGAATTCCTACGAGCAGTACTTC. It is translated as CASSNDTNSYEQYF.

The chain uses TRBV4-3 and TRBJ2-1; 8 bases match TRBD2. Germline CDR1 reads LGHNA; CDR2 reads YSLEER. This CDR3 region has 17 residues. With 0 bases clipped from V and 4 bases from J, the junction kept 8 bases outside the gene matches. The CDR3 DNA reads TGCGCCAGCAGCCAAGACGGACTAGCCGACCAATACAATGAGCAGTTCTTC. It specifies CASSQDGLADQYNEQFF.

CDR3 nucleotides: TGTGCCACCGGCATATGGAGCAATGAGCAGTTCTTC. It translates to CATGIWSNEQFF. This chain joins TRBV15 and TRBJ2-1; D gene ambiguous. The CDR3 is 12 amino acids. Trimming cost V 8 bases and J 6 bases, with 11 bases left between them. Per the germline V gene, CDR1 is LNHNV and CDR2 is YYDKDF (reference sequence).

This clonotype was seen ten or more times. This sequence joins TRBV5-1 and TRBJ2-7; D gene uncertain. The ends were cut back, 0 bases at V and 7 bases at J, with 11 bases in the middle. The CDR3 length is 13 residues. The germline gives CDR1 SGHRS, CDR2 YFSETQ. The CDR3 is CASSLAPRYEQYF. CDR3 DNA sequence: TGCGCCAGCAGCTTGGCTCCTCGGTATGAGCAGTACTTC. Supplemented by reference TRBV5-1 and TRBJ2-7, the full variable domain reads KAGVTQTPRYLIKTRGQQVTLSCSPISGHRSVSWYQQTPGQGLQFLFEYFSETQRNKGNFPGRFSGRQFSNSRSEMNVSTLELGDSALYLCASSLAPRYEQYFGPGTRLTVT.

This clonotype was observed a handful of times. This sequence joins TRBV5-1 and TRBJ2-6; D not certain. CDR1 is SGHRS and CDR2 is YFSETQ in the germline V gene. V lost 4 bases and J lost 0, with 8 bases in between. There are 15 residues in the CDR3. The CDR3 is CASSPVASGANVLTF. For the CDR3, the DNA is TGCGCCAGCAGCCCTGTCGCCTCTGGGGCCAACGTCCTGACTTTC.

This clonotype showed up just a few times. The genes are TRBV27 and TRBJ2-7; D tentatively fits TRBD1 or TRBD2 (5 bases each). V was pared by 3 bases and J by 4 bases, with 16 bases between. CDR1 and CDR2 (germline): MNHEY, SMNVEV (reference sequence). There are 15 residues in the CDR3. The CDR3 sequence: CASSFSGTKLYEQYF. In DNA form, the CDR3 reads TGTGCCAGCAGTTTTTCCGGGACCAAACTATACGAGCAGTACTTC.

This clonotype was seen ten or more times. The chain combines TRBV24-1 with TRBJ2-7, with D perhaps TRBD1 (6 bases). V shed 2 bases and J shed 2 bases, with 18 bases lying between them. The germline V gene encodes CDR1 KGHDR and CDR2 SFDVKD. The CDR3 is 17 residues long. The CDR3 nucleotides read TGTGCCACCAGTGATTCTGACCTGACAGGAGCGGCCTACGAGCAGTACTTC. This sequence encodes CATSDSDLTGAAYEQYF.

This clonotype was found many times. The rearrangement joins TRBV10-1 to TRBJ2-1; 11 bases are a match to TRBD2. Germline CDR1 reads WNHNN; CDR2 reads SYGVQD (reference sequence). The CDR3 is 19 residues long. V lost 2 bases and J lost 6; bases outside the gene matches: 15. The CDR3 bases are TGCGCCAGCAGTGAGATCGGTAGCGGGAGGGGGGGGGCCTTCAATGAGCAGTTCTTC. Translation gives CASSEIGSGRGGAFNEQFF.

The J gene is TRBJ2-7, the V gene TRBV20-1, with 8 bases fitting TRBD1. This CDR3 comprises 17 residues. The V gene's germline CDR1 is DFQATT and CDR2 SNEGSKA (reference sequence). After removal of 0 bases from V and 3 bases from J, the junction contained 13 bases not matched to a gene. CDR3 nucleotides: TGCAGTGCTAGAGATCCAGTCGGGGCAGGGGGCTACTACGAGCAGTACTTC. Translated: CSARDPVGAGGYYEQYF.

As DNA, the CDR3 is TGTGCCAGCAGCTTAGGTGTGGGACTAGCGGGAAGCTCCTACGAGCAGTACTTC. Amino acids: CASSLGVGLAGSSYEQYF. The V gene is TRBV11-1, the J gene TRBJ2-7; TRBD2 matches 13 bases. With 1 base clipped from V and 0 bases from J, the junction kept 6 bases outside the gene matches. The germline V gene encodes CDR1 SGHAT and CDR2 FQDESV (reference sequence). The CDR3 runs to 18 residues.

There are a few counts of this clonotype. The rearrangement links TRBV6-1 to TRBJ1-1, with D possibly matching TRBD1 (6 bases). Trimming took off 2 bases at V and 1 base at J, with 11 bases between the two ends. The CDR3 length is 15 residues. The germline V gene encodes CDR1 MNHNS and CDR2 SASEGT. CDR3 in DNA: TGTGCCAGCAGTGAATGGGACACCCAGAACACTGAAGCTTTCTTT. Encoded protein: CASSEWDTQNTEAFF.

This rearrangement joins TRBV7-2 to TRBJ2-1; 8 bases agree with TRBD1. The germline gives CDR1 SGHTA, CDR2 FQGNSA. V lost 3 bases, J lost 9 bases, and 7 bases stayed unmatched. The CDR3 consists of 14 residues. The chain's CDR3 is CASSFRQGIVEQFF. CDR3 bases: TGTGCCAGCAGCTTTAGACAGGGGATCGTTGAGCAGTTCTTC.

CDR3 coding DNA: TGTGCCAGCAGTTACATCGTGCCACTTATTGGGGACACCGGGGAGCTGTTTTTT. Translated: CASSYIVPLIGDTGELFF. The chain employs TRBV6-5 and TRBJ2-2, with D hard to call. CDR1 MNHEY and CDR2 SVGAGI come from the germline V gene. This CDR3 comprises 18 residues. V gave up 2 bases and J gave up 3 bases, with 19 bases separating them.

This clonotype was seen a handful of times. The gene calls are TRBV9 and TRBJ1-1; TRBD1 matches at 9 bases. The trim removed 0 bases at V and 1 base at J, leaving 10 bases unmatched. Germline loops: CDR1 SGDLS, CDR2 YYNGEE. The CDR3 totals 18 residues. CDR3 in amino acids: CASSVGPGQGHGNTEAFF. The CDR3 DNA sequence: TGTGCCAGCAGCGTAGGACCGGGACAGGGCCATGGGAACACTGAAGCTTTCTTT.

This chain connects TRBV27 to TRBJ2-7; 10 bases agree with TRBD2. This CDR3 spans 13 amino acids. CDR1 is MNHEY, CDR2 SMNVEV, per germline (reference sequence). Losses at the gene ends were 7 bases for V and 4 bases for J; bases not matched to a gene: 4. The CDR3 loop is CASIILAGYEQYF. Written as DNA, the CDR3 is TGTGCCAGCATAATACTAGCGGGATACGAGCAGTACTTC.

This clonotype has at least ten counts. The CDR3 loop is CASSEGTGPSYEQYF. Here the CDR3 DNA reads TGTGCCAGCAGTGAAGGGACAGGCCCGTCCTACGAGCAGTACTTC. V usage is TRBV27 and J usage is TRBJ2-7; 8 bases are a match to TRBD1. The ends lost 5 bases at V and 1 base at J; junction bases unmatched: 7. Germline V lookup: CDR1 MNHEY, CDR2 SMNVEV (reference sequence). This CDR3 spans 15 amino acids.

This clonotype came up a few times. The chain is built from TRBV29-1 and TRBJ2-2; possibly TRBD2 for D (5 bases). The CDR3 has 14 amino acids. Germline V gene lookup returns CDR1 SQVTM and CDR2 ANQGSEA. With 6 bases removed from V and 5 bases from J, the gap between germline ends came to 16 bases. The CDR3 protein is CSVDDGERTGELFF. CDR3 bases: TGCAGCGTAGACGACGGGGAGCGGACCGGGGAGCTGTTTTTT.

This clonotype was counted many times. The chain employs TRBV7-8 and TRBJ1-1; D is uncertain. This CDR3 has 13 residues. CDR1 is SGHVS, CDR2 FQNEAQ, per germline. V lost 5 bases and J lost 0, with 7 bases in between. The CDR3, as DNA: TGTGCCAGCAGCCTACAACTGAACACTGAAGCTTTCTTT. The encoded protein is CASSLQLNTEAFF. Looking up the rest from reference TRBV7-8 and TRBJ1-1 gives the full variable domain: GAGVSQSPRYKVAKRGQDVALRCDPISGHVSLFWYQQALGQGPEFLTYFQNEAQLDKSGLPSDRFFAERPEGSVSTLKIQRTQQEDSAVYLCASSLQLNTEAFFGQGTRLTVV.